This entry concerns a single TCR beta chain. Relative to its sample, this clonotype is medium-sized (0.01 to 0.1%). Its antigen is not yet known. No much larger clone is present one base from it, and per-base qualities are unavailable. Germline trimming: 0 bases from V, 0 bases from J; junction bases outside gene matches: 5. CDR1 and CDR2 are drawn from the germline V gene (reference sequence): DFQATT, SNEGSKA. From its cysteine to its phenylalanine, the CDR3 spans 16 amino acids. Left in the record is the CDR3 DNA by itself, 48 bases read in frame from the first base. This sample stems from a study of spatial heterogeneity in lung cancer (dated by TCRdb to the late 2010s). In the study overall: More beta-chain than alpha-chain transcripts were consistently detected, likely reflecting higher beta-chain transcript abundance. In the raw uncorrected reads, each unique combination of TCR and UMI appeared more than ten times on average. The study linked features of the TCR repertoire to counts of nonsynonymous mutations, which were determined by whole-exome sequencing of tumor tissue. Both alpha and beta chains were TCR-sequenced in 200 to 250 tumor regions, around 64 matched nontumor lung samples and more than 50 PBMC samples obtained at surgery. In non-small cell lung cancer, the study quantitatively compared TCR alpha and beta repertoires across several tumor regions, matched nontumor lung, and blood. TCR transcript counts in tumor regions correlated strongly with a T cell transcriptional module score from matched bulk RNA-seq.

Library construction relied on 5' RACE. TCRdb lists the instrument as NextSeq 500. The TCR library protocol attached a unique molecular identifier to each TCR cDNA molecule to allow correction of PCR and sequencing errors. Turning to the authors' computational methods: Decombinator tools were used for TCR identification, UMI-based error correction and CDR3 extraction. Expanded TCRs were defined as those above a frequency of 2 per 1,000, corresponding to the top 1% of the tumor frequency distribution. Expanded tumor TCRs were classed as regional if statistically deemed absent (corrected P<0.05) from at least one tumor region, otherwise ubiquitous. Renyi diversity was calculated using the R vegan package after each repertoire was subsampled 100 times to 5,000 TCRs. CDR3 similarity networks were constructed using string-kernel similarity of amino acid triplets, with links drawn between CDR3s whose pairwise similarity was above 0.82. TCRdb reworked the public reads: Q25 trimming with fastp, MiXCR clone assembly, productive beta chains retained. Each CDR3 protein gets just one entry, which takes the most common genes and DNA from the rows behind it. The V and J calls and clone size are TCRdb's, not the authors'. Present in this sample are about 7,200 distinct CDR3 sequences, approximately 19% of which were seen just once. Of the sample, approximately 12% is held by the ten largest clones.

General findings and caveats noted by the study authors: TCR-seq coverage of tumor T cells was estimated to be only roughly 7.5% for alpha chains and more than 11% for beta chains. A correlation was observed between the number of expanded intratumoral alpha and beta TCRs and the tumor nonsynonymous mutation count. Confirming at a functional level the hypothesis that regional TCRs recognize regional mutations was considered to require additional single-cell paired TCR alpha and beta sequencing. Counts of ubiquitous and regional expanded TCRs correlated with counts of ubiquitous and regional nonsynonymous mutations, respectively.

Taken with the paper, the label for time point translates to: sample taken at primary tumor resection. Samples were obtained from around 72 patients with early-stage, untreated non-small cell lung cancer from the lung TRACERx cohort. Without any cell sorting, TCR sequencing was performed on whole RNA extracted either from tumor and nontumor lung tissue or from cryopreserved PBMC samples. Patients were selected for TCR sequencing only if sufficient RNA was available from at least two tumor regions. Before being selected, tumor and adjacent nontumor lung specimens were reviewed by a lung pathologist.

This TCR was sampled from a female donor with early-stage non-small cell lung cancer. The V and J segments used are TRBV20-1 and TRBJ1-5; 7 of the junction bases match TRBD1. The material sequenced was lung tumor tissue, taken at surgery. The CDR3 sequence is CSARDRGGHSNQPQHF. The nucleotides read TGCAGTGCTAGAGACAGGGGGGGGCATAGCAATCAGCCCCAGCATTTT.